The rows below give T cell receptor beta chains drawn from one sample of a study of regulatory T cells in long-lasting Graves disease. TCRdb recomputed calls from the multiplex PCR reads with MiXCR, one row per CDR3 protein. The sample yields about 530,000 distinct CDR3 sequences, roughly 16% seen once. A further study also used this sample, focusing on T cells in Graves' hyperthyroidism and ophthalmopathy.

The sequencing here drew on peripheral blood mononuclear cells (PBMCs), taken at new diagnosis, from a patient treated with antithyroid drugs. These receptors were taken from a woman aged 35 to 59 with Graves disease. Each CDR3 is given without its conserved first and last residue.

v_gene,j_gene,CDR3aa
TRBV24-1,TRBJ1-3,ATSGSGSGNTIY
TRBV6-1,TRBJ2-7,ATAYGGASYEQY
TRBV2,TRBJ1-1,ASSERGQTNTEAF
TRBV6-2/TRBV6-3,TRBJ1-6,ASSYSSSPLH
TRBV2,TRBJ1-4,ASSARPIGNEKLF
TRBV5-1,TRBJ1-2,ASSLGQGAPYGYT
TRBV4-1,TRBJ2-1,ASSQVGPEQF
TRBV10-2,TRBJ2-3,ASGQGRTDTQY
TRBV18,TRBJ1-1,ASSPDPSTEAF
TRBV12-3/TRBV12-4,TRBJ2-3,ASSWTSGVNTQY
TRBV7-2,TRBJ1-2,ASNVPGQGRGYT
TRBV7-8,TRBJ2-1,ASSPATSGGTTYNEQF
TRBV30,TRBJ1-3,AWAVGSGNTIY
TRBV7-9,TRBJ2-5,ASSRGEGRETQY
TRBV7-9,TRBJ2-2,ASSPQGGDTGELF